A single sample gave rise to the 25 T cell receptor beta chains below, sequenced in a study of T cells and Merkel cell carcinoma outcomes. Profiled with immunoSEQ multiplex PCR; TCRdb holds only in-frame clones, not every one. The sample contains 8,000 to 9,500 clones, 80% to 90% of which appear only once. The sequencing sample was made of tumor tissue from Merkel cell carcinoma. These receptors all stem from a human donor with Merkel cell carcinoma.

The chain employs TRBV18 and TRBJ2-4, with a tentative D call TRBD2 (5 bases). This CDR3 spans 14 amino acids. Trimming took off 4 bases at V and 0 bases at J, with 7 bases between the two ends. From germline, CDR1 is KGHSH and CDR2 LQKENI. CDR3 nucleotide sequence: TGTGCCAGCTCACTGGAGGTAGCCAAAAACATTCAGTACTTC. Protein: CASSLEVAKNIQYF. The complete variable domain, with remaining parts taken from reference TRBV18 and TRBJ2-4, reads NAGVMQNPRHLVRRRGQEARLRCSPMKGHSHVYWYRQLPEEGLKFMVYLQKENIIDESGMPKERFSAEFPKEGPSILRIQQVVRGDSAAYFCASSLEVAKNIQYFGAGTRLSVL.

This chain links TRBV20-1 with TRBJ2-3; D is undetermined. Germline lookup yields CDR1 DFQATT and CDR2 SNEGSKA (reference sequence). The CDR3 loop spans 11 amino acids. Trimming cost V 1 base and J 6 bases, with 5 bases left between them. The CDR3 DNA is TGCAGTGCTAGAGCGATGGATACGCAGTATTTT. This encodes CSARAMDTQYF.

This chain links TRBV5-5 with TRBJ2-4; 7 nucleotides agree with TRBD1. Germline V gives CDR1 SGHKS, CDR2 YYEKEE (reference sequence). After removal of 4 bases from V and 3 bases from J, the junction contained 1 base not matched to a gene. The CDR3 is 13 residues long. The CDR3: CASSGTDKNIQYF. Written as DNA, the CDR3 is TGTGCCAGCAGCGGGACAGACAAAAACATTCAGTACTTC.

This clone is categorized as medium-sized (0.01 to 0.1%). The chain uses TRBV10-2 and TRBJ2-7; 7 positions agree with TRBD1. This CDR3 region has 14 residues. Germline lookup yields CDR1 WSHSY and CDR2 SAAADI. V was pared by 2 bases and J by 3 bases, with 4 bases of the junction left unmatched. As DNA, the CDR3 is TGCGCCAGCAGTGAGGGGGGACAGCGCTACGAGCAGTACTTC. It encodes CASSEGGQRYEQYF.

The V gene is TRBV18, the J gene TRBJ2-1, with 9 bases matching TRBD2. Unmatched junction bases numbered 11, after V lost 3 bases and J lost 8 bases. CDR3 size: 16 residues. Germline-derived CDR1 and CDR2 are KGHSH and LQKENI. This chain's CDR3 is CASSPSGGPFDHEQFF. CDR3 DNA: TGTGCCAGCTCACCCAGCGGGGGGCCCTTCGACCATGAGCAGTTCTTC.

V usage is TRBV11-2 and J usage is TRBJ2-6; no firm D call. CDR3 length equals 16 residues. Germline-derived CDR1 and CDR2 are SGHAT and FQNNGV. V was pared by 2 bases and J by 0 bases, with 8 bases between. CDR3 DNA sequence: TGTGCCAGCAGCTTATTGGTCATCTCTGGGGCCAACGTCCTGACTTTC. As protein: CASSLLVISGANVLTF.

The J gene is TRBJ2-7, the V gene TRBV5-6; the D gene could be TRBD1 or TRBD2 (5 bases each). There are 14 residues in the CDR3. V lost 1 base and J lost 2, with 10 bases in between. Germline V gene lookup returns CDR1 SGHDT and CDR2 YYEEEE. CDR3 nucleotides: TGTGCCAGCAGCTTGAGGGACGGACCCTACGAGCAGTACTTC. This encodes CASSLRDGPYEQYF.

The chain recombines TRBV18 with TRBJ1-4; 10 nucleotides line up with TRBD1. This CDR3 contains 13 residues. Germline V gene data show CDR1 as KGHSH and CDR2 as LQKENI. V was clipped by 6 bases and J by 8 bases; unmatched bases: 3. Written as DNA, the CDR3 is TGTGCCAGCTCCGGACAGGGGGGAGAAAAACTGTTTTTT. Its protein is CASSGQGGEKLFF.

V and J are TRBV6-5 and TRBJ1-1; maybe TRBD1 (5 bases). CDR3 length equals 14 residues. V lost 7 bases and J lost 0, with 12 bases in between. Germline V gene sequence: CDR1 MNHEY, CDR2 SVGAGI. The CDR3 region is CASTPQGMNTEAFF. The CDR3 nucleotides are TGTGCCAGCACCCCCCAGGGCATGAACACTGAAGCTTTCTTT.

The V and J genes are TRBV18 and TRBJ1-1; D not certain. Looked up from germline, CDR1 is KGHSH and CDR2 is LQKENI. With 4 bases removed from V and 1 base from J, the gap between germline ends came to 4 bases. This CDR3 is 12 amino acids long. DNA of the CDR3: TGTGCCAGCTCACGACCGAACACTGAAGCTTTCTTT. Its protein is CASSRPNTEAFF.

The chain carries TRBV15 and TRBJ2-5, with 8 nucleotides matching TRBD1. With 1 base clipped from V and 3 bases from J, the junction kept 4 bases outside the gene matches. Germline V gives CDR1 LNHNV, CDR2 YYDKDF (reference sequence). The CDR3 loop spans 15 amino acids. Here the CDR3 DNA reads TGTGCCACCAGCAGAGCTTTGGACAGGGAAGAGACCCAGTACTTC. Its translation: CATSRALDREETQYF. The variable domain in full, completed from reference TRBV15 and TRBJ2-5, reads DAMVIQNPRYQVTQFGKPVTLSCSQTLNHNVMYWYQQKSSQAPKLLFHYYDKDFNNEADTPDNFQSRRPNTSFCFLDIRSPGLGDTAMYLCATSRALDREETQYFGPGTRLLVL.

The CDR3, as DNA: TGTGCCAGCAGTTCGCCGGGACAGGGAGCCAAAAACATTCAGTACTTC. Protein sequence: CASSSPGQGAKNIQYF. The V and J genes are TRBV5-4 and TRBJ2-4, with TRBD1 matching 9 bases. This CDR3 contains 16 residues. J gave up 0 bases and V 5 bases, and 6 bases lay outside the gene matches. Germline V lookup: CDR1 SGHNT, CDR2 YYREEE (reference sequence).

The rearrangement joins TRBV2 to TRBJ1-1; no clear D gene. V lost 5 bases and J 1 base, leaving 14 bases between the germline ends. Looked up from germline, CDR1 is SNHLY and CDR2 is FYNNEI. This CDR3 comprises 15 residues. The CDR3 DNA sequence: TGTGCCAGCAGTTCGAACTTCAGATGGAACACTGAAGCTTTCTTT. Its translation is CASSSNFRWNTEAFF.

This clone has more than one count but fewer than ten. V and J are TRBV27 and TRBJ2-7, with TRBD1 matching over 8 bases. In germline, CDR1 is MNHEY, CDR2 SMNVEV (reference sequence). This CDR3 is 15 amino acids long. The ends lost 6 bases at V and 4 bases at J; junction bases unmatched: 11. Here the CDR3 DNA reads TGTGCCAGCAGCCGGGGAGACAGGGGTAGATACGAGCAGTACTTC. It specifies CASSRGDRGRYEQYF.

The J gene is TRBJ1-1, the V gene TRBV18; 8 nucleotides agree with TRBD1. Per germline, CDR1 KGHSH and CDR2 LQKENI. This CDR3 has 15 amino acids. The ends lost 0 bases at V and 10 bases at J; junction bases unmatched: 10. The DNA for the CDR3 is TGTGCCAGCTCACCACCCGGGACAGGACGTATGATAGCTTTCTTT. As protein: CASSPPGTGRMIAFF.

This chain connects TRBV5-1 to TRBJ1-2; 8 bases line up with TRBD1. V gave up 2 bases and J gave up 7 bases; unmatched junction bases: 7. The CDR3 extends over 14 amino acids. Germline V gene lookup returns CDR1 SGHRS and CDR2 YFSETQ. CDR3 sequence: CASSLEPTGVGYTF. DNA for the CDR3: TGCGCCAGCAGCTTAGAACCGACAGGGGTTGGCTACACCTTC.

V is TRBV4-1 and J is TRBJ1-6; 7 nucleotides match TRBD1. The CDR3 contains 14 residues. Losses at the gene ends were 3 bases for V and 7 bases for J; bases not matched to a gene: 3. Germline assignment: CDR1 MGHRA and CDR2 YSYEKL. CDR3 nucleotide sequence: TGCGCCAGCAGCCAGAACAGGGGAAATTCACCCCTCCACTTT. Translation gives CASSQNRGNSPLHF.

The CDR3 DNA reads as TGCGCCAGCTCTCTCTCTGTGGGGAGCGGGGGGGCAGAGACCCAGTACTTC. This codes for CASSLSVGSGGAETQYF. This chain uses TRBV5-1 with TRBJ2-5, with TRBD2 matching 10 bases. Looked up from germline, CDR1 is SGHRS and CDR2 is YFSETQ. This CDR3 has 17 residues. V shed 7 bases, J shed 4 bases, and the junction held 16 bases outside the gene matches.

V and J are TRBV11-2 and TRBJ2-1; 9 bases line up with TRBD2. Trimming at V came to 5 bases and at J to 4 bases, leaving 6 bases not matched to a gene. CDR1 and CDR2 from the germline V gene are SGHAT and FQNNGV. This CDR3 region has 15 residues. As DNA, the CDR3 is TGTGCCAGCAGCCTGACTAGCGGAAATTACAATGAGCAGTTCTTC. It specifies CASSLTSGNYNEQFF.

The V call is TRBV25-1, the J call TRBJ1-6; D is ambiguous. In germline, CDR1 is MGHDK, CDR2 SYGVNS. The CDR3 runs to 13 residues. V lost 2 bases to trimming and J lost 9 bases, with 8 bases between them. This chain's CDR3 is CASSERPASPLHF. In DNA form, the CDR3 reads TGTGCCAGCAGTGAAAGGCCAGCTTCACCCCTCCACTTT.

The chain links TRBV4-1 to TRBJ2-5; D assignment may be TRBD1 or TRBD2 (5 bases each). Germline CDR1 reads MGHRA; CDR2 reads YSYEKL. V lost 4 bases and J 0 bases, leaving 18 bases between the germline ends. The CDR3 covers 17 residues. The CDR3 coding sequence is TGCGCCAGCAGCCGGATAGGGACGCCTAGGGACCAAGAGACCCAGTACTTC. This codes for CASSRIGTPRDQETQYF.

V is TRBV6-5 and J is TRBJ1-3; unclear D gene. The CDR3 is made up of 13 amino acids. Germline V gives CDR1 MNHEY, CDR2 SVGAGI. Trimming removed 5 bases from V and 0 bases from J, with 5 bases in between. The CDR3 is CASSQSSGNTIYF. Here the CDR3 DNA reads TGTGCCAGCAGTCAGAGCTCTGGAAACACCATATATTTT.

This chain's CDR3 is CASSRNNGDTQYF. The CDR3, as DNA: TGTGCCAGCAGCAGAAATAATGGAGATACGCAGTATTTT. The genes are TRBV7-9 and TRBJ2-3; no definite D call. Trimming cost V 5 bases and J 5 bases, with 11 bases left between them. This CDR3 comprises 13 residues. Looked up from germline, CDR1 is SEHNR and CDR2 is FQNEAQ (reference sequence).

The chain couples TRBV6-5 to TRBJ1-3, with D perhaps matching TRBD1 (5 bases). The V gene lost 7 bases and the J gene lost 0 bases, with 13 bases spanning the gap. The CDR3 is 15 residues long. From germline, CDR1 is MNHEY and CDR2 SVGAGI. The CDR3 DNA reads as TGTGCCAGCAAAGTGGGGCGGAACTCTGGAAACACCATATATTTT. As protein: CASKVGRNSGNTIYF.

The CDR3 DNA is TGCGCCAGCAGCCAAGATATTGGGACAGGGGTCTACGAGCAGTACTTC. Amino acid sequence: CASSQDIGTGVYEQYF. The chain employs TRBV4-3 and TRBJ2-7; TRBD1 agrees at 10 bases. The V gene end was trimmed by 0 bases and the J gene end by 3 bases; junction bases not matched to a gene: 5. This CDR3 is 16 amino acids long. The germline gives CDR1 LGHNA, CDR2 YSLEER.